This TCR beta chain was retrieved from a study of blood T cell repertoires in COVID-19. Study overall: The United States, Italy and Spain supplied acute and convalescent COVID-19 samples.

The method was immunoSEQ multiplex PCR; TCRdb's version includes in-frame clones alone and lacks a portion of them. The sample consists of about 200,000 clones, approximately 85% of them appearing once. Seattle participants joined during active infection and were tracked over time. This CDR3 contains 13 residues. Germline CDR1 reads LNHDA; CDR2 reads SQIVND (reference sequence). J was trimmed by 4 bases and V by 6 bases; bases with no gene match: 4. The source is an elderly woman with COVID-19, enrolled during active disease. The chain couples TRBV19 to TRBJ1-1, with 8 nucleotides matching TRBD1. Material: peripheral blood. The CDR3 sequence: CASRATGVTEAFF. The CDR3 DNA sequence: TGTGCCAGTAGGGCGACAGGGGTCACTGAAGCTTTCTTT.